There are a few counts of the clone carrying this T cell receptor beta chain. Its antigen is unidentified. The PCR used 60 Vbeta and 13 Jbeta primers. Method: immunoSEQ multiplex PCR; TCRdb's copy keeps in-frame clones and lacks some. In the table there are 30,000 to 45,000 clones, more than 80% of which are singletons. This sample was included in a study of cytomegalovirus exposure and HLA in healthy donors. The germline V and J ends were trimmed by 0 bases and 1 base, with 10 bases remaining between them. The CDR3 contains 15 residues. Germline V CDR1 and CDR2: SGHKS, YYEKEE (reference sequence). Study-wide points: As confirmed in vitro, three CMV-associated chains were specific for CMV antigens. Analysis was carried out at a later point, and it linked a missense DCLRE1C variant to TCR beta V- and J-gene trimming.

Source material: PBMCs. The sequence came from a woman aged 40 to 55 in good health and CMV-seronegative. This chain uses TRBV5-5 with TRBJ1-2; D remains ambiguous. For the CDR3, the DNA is TGTGCCAGCAGCTTGGGGCGGGCAGATAACTATGGCTACACCTTC. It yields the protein CASSLGRADNYGYTF.